Each of the 20 T cell receptor beta chains below was sequenced from the same sample in a study of cytomegalovirus exposure and HLA in healthy donors. The PCR had 60 Vbeta and 13 Jbeta primers. Measured with immunoSEQ multiplex PCR; TCRdb has only the in-frame clones, and not every one. The sample carries about 150,000 clones, approximately 86% recorded once. Sequencing input: PBMCs. Source of these receptors: a woman aged 50 to 65 in good health and CMV-seropositive.

J is TRBJ2-5 and V is TRBV28; possible D gene TRBD1, 5 bases. CDR1 is MDHEN, CDR2 SYDVKM, per germline. V was shortened by 5 bases and J by 14 bases, with 18 bases between the two germline ends. The CDR3 totals 12 residues. The CDR3 reads CASSDVVRQLYF. CDR3 sequence (DNA): TGTGCCAGCAGTGACGTGGTGCGACAGTTATACTTC. Drawing the rest from reference TRBV28 and TRBJ2-5, the complete variable domain is DVKVTQSSRYLVKRTGEKVFLECVQDMDHENMFWYRQDPGLGLRLIYFSYDVKMKEKGDIPEGYSVSREKKERFSLILESASTNQTSMYLCASSDVVRQLYFGPGTRLLVL.

This clone is large in the sample. V usage is TRBV7-2 and J usage is TRBJ1-4; D not resolved. The length of the CDR3 is 15 residues. Germline V lookup: CDR1 SGHTA, CDR2 FQGNSA. V shed 2 bases and J shed 5 bases, with 12 bases lying between them. DNA for the CDR3: TGTGCCAGCAGCTTAAACGGGAATACCAATGAAAAACTGTTTTTT. Encoded protein: CASSLNGNTNEKLFF.

The chain is built from TRBV30 and TRBJ1-1, with D perhaps matching TRBD1 (5 bases). CDR3 length: 12 amino acids. The germline V gene encodes CDR1 GTSNPN and CDR2 SVGIG (reference sequence). The V end was cut by 7 bases, the J end by 0 bases, with 9 bases between. CDR3 sequence: CASRGVNTEAFF. DNA of the CDR3: TGTGCCTCTCGGGGGGTGAACACTGAAGCTTTCTTT.

The rearrangement uses TRBV5-1 and TRBJ2-3; 7 bases match TRBD2. The CDR3 has 18 residues. Germline V gives CDR1 SGHRS, CDR2 YFSETQ. Losses at the gene ends were 4 bases for V and 0 bases for J; bases not matched to a gene: 14. CDR3 sequence reads: CASSRAPSGGISTDTQYF. The CDR3 nucleotides are TGCGCCAGCAGCCGCGCCCCTTCGGGGGGAATTAGCACAGATACGCAGTATTTT.

The chain uses TRBV14 and TRBJ2-3, with 11 positions matching TRBD2. Losses at the gene ends were 4 bases for V and 5 bases for J; bases not matched to a gene: 5. Germline V gives CDR1 SGHDN, CDR2 FVKESK. The CDR3 is made up of 15 amino acids. The CDR3 DNA follows: TGTGCCAGCAGCCTAAAGGGACTAGCGGAAGATACGCAGTATTTT. Translation: CASSLKGLAEDTQYF.

V gene TRBV6-5 combines with J gene TRBJ1-3; 7 bases align to TRBD1. With V trimmed by 2 bases and J by 0 bases, 4 bases remained unmatched. This CDR3 has 16 amino acids. Germline loops: CDR1 MNHEY, CDR2 SVGAGI. DNA for the CDR3: TGTGCCAGCAGTTACCTCGGACAGGACTCTGGAAACACCATATATTTT. It is translated as CASSYLGQDSGNTIYF.

The chain has TRBV30 and TRBJ1-5; D is possibly TRBD1 (5 bases). The germline gives CDR1 GTSNPN, CDR2 SVGIG (reference sequence). Trimming stripped 3 bases from V and 2 bases from J, with 8 bases between. This CDR3 comprises 13 residues. The CDR3 here is CAWSREGNQPQHF. The CDR3 DNA sequence: TGTGCCTGGAGCAGGGAAGGCAATCAGCCCCAGCATTTT.

This clone was seen just once. The chain recombines TRBV5-4 with TRBJ2-2, with 8 positions matching TRBD1. CDR1 and CDR2 from the germline V gene are SGHNT and YYREEE (reference sequence). The CDR3 sequence is 15 residues long. J was trimmed by 7 bases and V by 4 bases; bases with no gene match: 9. The CDR3 loop is CASSTGQGAIGELFF. The DNA for the CDR3 is TGTGCCAGCAGCACTGGACAGGGAGCGATCGGGGAGCTGTTTTTT. Variable domain in full (rest from reference TRBV5-4 and TRBJ2-2): ETGVTQSPTHLIKTRGQQVTLRCSSQSGHNTVSWYQQALGQGPQFIFQYYREEENGRGNFPPRFSGLQFPNYSSELNVNALELDDSALYLCASSTGQGAIGELFFGEGSRLTVL.

V gene TRBV28 combines with J gene TRBJ2-2, with D tentatively TRBD1 (5 bases). Germline CDR1 reads MDHEN; CDR2 reads SYDVKM. V was shortened by 6 bases and J by 2 bases, with 7 bases between the two germline ends. CDR3 length equals 13 residues. The CDR3 bases are TGTGCCAGCAGGGACACAAACACCGGGGAGCTGTTTTTT. Translation: CASRDTNTGELFF. Supplemented by reference TRBV28 and TRBJ2-2, the full variable domain reads DVKVTQSSRYLVKRTGEKVFLECVQDMDHENMFWYRQDPGLGLRLIYFSYDVKMKEKGDIPEGYSVSREKKERFSLILESASTNQTSMYLCASRDTNTGELFFGEGSRLTVL.

The gene calls are TRBV28 and TRBJ2-7, with D possibly being TRBD2 (5 bases). The V end was cut by 3 bases, the J end by 7 bases, with 19 bases between. The germline V gene has CDR1 MDHEN and CDR2 SYDVKM. The CDR3 extends over 15 amino acids. The CDR3 region has the DNA TGTGCCAGCAGTTTTTCCGGACTTAGCCATCGAGAGCAGTACTTC. Amino acid sequence: CASSFSGLSHREQYF.

The chain couples TRBV7-3 to TRBJ2-7; D may be TRBD1 (5 bases). Germline V gene data show CDR1 as SGHTA and CDR2 as FQGTGA. Trimming shortened V by 5 bases and J by 6 bases, and 14 bases separated the two germline ends. The CDR3 covers 13 residues. In nucleotides, the CDR3 is TGTGCCAGCAGCCTGGACATCTTGGGCGAGCAGTACTTC. Amino acid sequence: CASSLDILGEQYF. Using reference TRBV7-3 and TRBJ2-7 for the parts outside the CDR3, the full variable domain is GAGVSQTPSNKVTEKGKYVELRCDPISGHTALYWYRQSLGQGPEFLIYFQGTGAADDSGLPNDRFFAVRPEGSVSTLKIQRTERGDSAVYLCASSLDILGEQYFGPGTRLTVT.

The rearrangement links TRBV19 to TRBJ1-1; D is possibly TRBD1 (6 bases). This CDR3 has 16 amino acids. Trimming shortened V by 4 bases and J by 6 bases, and 21 bases separated the two germline ends. Germline loops: CDR1 LNHDA, CDR2 SQIVND (reference sequence). CDR3 amino acids: CASSTQRGQIFAEAFF. CDR3 DNA: TGTGCCAGTAGTACCCAGCGCGGACAGATTTTTGCTGAAGCTTTCTTT.

The gene calls are TRBV5-6 and TRBJ1-5; 9 bases fit TRBD1. The V gene end was trimmed by 2 bases and the J gene end by 4 bases; junction bases not matched to a gene: 4. CDR1 SGHDT and CDR2 YYEEEE come from the germline V gene. This CDR3 has 15 residues. Here the CDR3 reads CASSFYRGQNQPQHF. The CDR3 DNA sequence: TGTGCCAGCAGCTTTTACAGGGGGCAAAATCAGCCCCAGCATTTT.

This chain links TRBV6-1 with TRBJ1-2, with a tentative D call TRBD1 (6 bases). The CDR3 consists of 12 residues. Per the germline V gene, CDR1 is MNHNS and CDR2 is SASEGT. V was trimmed by 5 bases and J by 8 bases, leaving 12 bases between them. The CDR3, as DNA: TGTGCCAGCAGTAGACAGGACGGAGGCTACACCTTC. Protein product: CASSRQDGGYTF.

The chain uses TRBV6-6 and TRBJ2-5, with a tentative D call TRBD2 (6 bases). The CDR3 consists of 14 residues. CDR1 is MNHNY and CDR2 is SVGAGI in the germline V gene (reference sequence). Trimming removed 6 bases at V and 2 bases at J, with 13 bases between. The CDR3 region is CASSGHRGQETQYF. The CDR3 DNA is TGTGCCAGCAGCGGACATCGGGGGCAAGAGACCCAGTACTTC.

This clone came up a few times. For the CDR3, the DNA is TGTGCCAGCAGCCCAGGCCTCGAAGGAGCTTTCTTT. Translation: CASSPGLEGAFF. The chain joins TRBV9 to TRBJ1-1; D is ambiguous. This CDR3 spans 12 amino acids. Per the germline V gene, CDR1 is SGDLS and CDR2 is YYNGEE. V was shortened by 4 bases and J by 10 bases, with 14 bases between the two germline ends.

The V gene is TRBV7-6, the J gene TRBJ1-4; the match to TRBD1 covers 7 bases. The CDR3 extends over 13 amino acids. Trimming took 5 bases from V and 6 from J; bases not matched to a gene: 3. CDR1 and CDR2 from the germline V gene are SGHVS and FNYEAQ. CDR3 region: CASSADRDEKLFF. In DNA, the CDR3 is TGTGCCAGCAGCGCAGACAGGGATGAAAAACTGTTTTTT.

CDR3 sequence: CASKAGYSNYGYTF. CDR3 DNA: TGTGCCAGCAAGGCAGGGTATTCCAACTATGGCTACACCTTC. The chain employs TRBV6-5 and TRBJ1-2; D is perhaps TRBD1 (5 bases). Per the germline V gene, CDR1 is MNHEY and CDR2 is SVGAGI. V was trimmed by 7 bases and J by 2 bases, leaving 14 bases between them. This CDR3 has 14 amino acids.

The CDR3 protein is CASSVRAGPDYGYTF. The CDR3 coding sequence is TGTGCCAGCAGCGTACGGGCAGGGCCAGACTATGGCTACACCTTC. V gene TRBV9 combines with J gene TRBJ1-2, with a tentative D call TRBD1 (5 bases). CDR1 and CDR2 from the germline V gene are SGDLS and YYNGEE. V gave up 1 base and J gave up 3 bases, with 13 bases separating them. The length of the CDR3 is 15 residues.

The V and J genes are TRBV19 and TRBJ2-1; 8 positions agree with TRBD1. The length of the CDR3 is 14 residues. Germline V gene sequence: CDR1 LNHDA, CDR2 SQIVND (reference sequence). With 9 bases clipped from V and 6 bases from J, the junction kept 10 bases outside the gene matches. The CDR3 sequence is CASSNRGFVNEQFF. The CDR3 nucleotides read TGTGCCAGCTCAAACAGGGGGTTCGTCAATGAGCAGTTCTTC.